This T cell receptor (beta chain) comes out of a study of control samples from healthy donors and cancer patients. This CDR3 is built from 18 residues. Germline-derived CDR1 and CDR2 are MNHEY and SVGEGT. V was shortened by 1 base and J by 1 base, with 17 bases between the two germline ends. The method was immunoSEQ multiplex PCR; TCRdb's version includes in-frame clones alone and lacks a portion of them. Among more than 95,000 clones, 83% were seen once, and the ten largest hold around 14%. This receptor was taken from a woman aged 50 to 65 in good health. Material for sequencing was blood. The chain is built from TRBV6-2 or TRBV6-3 and TRBJ2-1; a possible D gene is TRBD2 (5 bases). CDR3: CASSYFPGSLRSYNEQFF. The CDR3 DNA reads TGTGCCAGCAGTTACTTTCCGGGATCTCTGAGGTCCTACAATGAGCAGTTCTTC.